This T cell receptor (beta chain) was profiled in a study of T-cell memory formation after mild COVID-19. There are a few counts of this clonotype. Via MiXCR, TCRdb re-called the 5' RACE reads, giving one row per CDR3 protein. The table has a few hundred thousand distinct CDR3 sequences, over 9.5% seen once. The origin of this receptor is a man between 18 and 29 years old who had mild COVID-19 (a few samples of this study predate the infection). Cell type and time point are not known. Sequencing was performed on PBMCs or a T cell subset sorted from them (not recorded which).

In nucleotides, the CDR3 is TGTGCCAGCAGTTTAAGGGTTTCTAGGGCAGGGGGCTACGAGCAGTACTTC. The encoded protein is CASSLRVSRAGGYEQYF. V and J are TRBV12-3 or TRBV12-4 and TRBJ2-7; 7 nucleotides match TRBD1. This CDR3 is 17 amino acids long. Trimming at V came to 2 bases and at J to 3 bases, leaving 13 bases not matched to a gene.